This T cell receptor (beta chain) was recovered during a study of cytomegalovirus exposure and HLA in healthy donors. Assay used: immunoSEQ multiplex PCR; TCRdb lists only in-frame clones, some missing. The sample contains 95,000 to 150,000 clones, 85% to 90% of which appear only once. Study-wide results and limits: Most sequenced TCRs were rare (though some public TCRs occurred in many donors). Cytomegalovirus-associated TCR beta chains were listed, numbering 150 to 200. First-cohort TCR clusters were later found to tend to co-occur in the 120 or so validation repertoires.

The V gene's germline CDR1 is LGHNA and CDR2 YSLEER. This CDR3 comprises 14 residues. The V gene lost 1 base and the J gene lost 3 bases, with 9 bases spanning the gap. Points on this clone: Its cognate antigen is unknown.

The chain employs TRBV4-3 and TRBJ1-2; no definite D call. The sequence was obtained from a woman in her late teens or twenties in good health and CMV-seronegative. The specimen was PBMCs. The CDR3 sequence is CASSQVSGDYGYTF. In DNA, the CDR3 is TGCGCCAGCAGCCAAGTGAGCGGGGACTATGGCTACACCTTC.